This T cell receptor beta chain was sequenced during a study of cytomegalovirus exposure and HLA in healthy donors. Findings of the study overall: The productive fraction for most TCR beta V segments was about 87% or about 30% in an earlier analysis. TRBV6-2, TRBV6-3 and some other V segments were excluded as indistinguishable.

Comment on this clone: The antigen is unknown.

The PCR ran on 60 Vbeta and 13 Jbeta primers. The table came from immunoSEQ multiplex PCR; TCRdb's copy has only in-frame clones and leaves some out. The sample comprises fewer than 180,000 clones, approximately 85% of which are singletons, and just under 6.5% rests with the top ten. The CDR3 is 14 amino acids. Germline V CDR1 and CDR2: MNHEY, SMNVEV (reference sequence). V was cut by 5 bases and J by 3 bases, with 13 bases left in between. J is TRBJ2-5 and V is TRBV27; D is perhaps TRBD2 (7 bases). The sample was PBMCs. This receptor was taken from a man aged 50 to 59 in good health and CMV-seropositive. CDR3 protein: CASSTIGGEETQYF. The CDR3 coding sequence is TGTGCCAGCAGTACTATAGGGGGGGAAGAGACCCAGTACTTC.